Included here is one T cell receptor (beta chain) sequence, with context. Antigen specificity is unknown. This CDR3 has 14 residues. In germline, CDR1 is MNHGY, CDR2 SAAAGT. Unmatched junction bases numbered 7, after V lost 4 bases and J lost 8 bases. TCRdb keeps only in-frame clones here, not all; method: immunoSEQ multiplex PCR. Here the sample spans fewer than 6,500 clones, 40% to 55% being singletons. This entry comes from a study of T cells in localized non-small cell lung cancer. Broader study findings: A raised T cell density in blood coincided with lengthier overall survival. A median of approximately 60 of the top 100 tumor clones appeared in adjacent lung, which was paired and uninvolved. Uninvolved nearby lung showed the greatest T cell clonality, exceeding that found in tumor.

The receptor's source is a man between 40 and 70 years old with stage I lung adenocarcinoma. This chain uses TRBV6-8 with TRBJ2-1; 8 nucleotides line up with TRBD2. The sample consisted of lung tumor tissue, taken before any cancer treatment. CDR3 protein: CASSLIAGRHEQFF. The CDR3 DNA follows: TGTGCCAGCAGTTTAATAGCGGGGCGTCATGAGCAGTTCTTC.